What follows are 23 T cell receptor beta chains derived from one specimen sequenced in a study of CD8 T cells in Susac syndrome. Random hexamers were used to reverse transcribe the RNA input (about 0.5 to 1 ug). Via MiXCR, TCRdb re-called the immunoSEQ multiplex PCR reads, giving one row per CDR3 protein. Of some 160,000 distinct CDR3 sequences listed, around 95% were seen once; the top ten hold around 0.08%. The sample was CD4+ T cells from PBMCs. These receptors were taken from a human donor with Susac syndrome.

The genes are TRBV29-1 and TRBJ2-1; D may be TRBD1 (5 bases). V dropped 3 bases and J dropped 7 bases, with 16 bases sitting between them. Germline V gives CDR1 SQVTM, CDR2 ANQGSEA. This CDR3 comprises 14 residues. The CDR3 bases are TGCAGCGTTGATCTAGGGGCAGGCGCGAATGAGCAGTTCTTC. Residues: CSVDLGAGANEQFF.

The genes are TRBV4-2 and TRBJ2-2; no reliable D call. CDR3 size: 17 residues. V lost 3 bases, J lost 7 bases, and 21 bases lay in between. CDR1 and CDR2 (germline): LGHNA, YNFKEQ. The CDR3 nucleotides are TGTGCCAGCAGCCAGGCCCGGAACGGGCCCGCCGGCGGGGAGCTGTTTTTT. Amino acid sequence: CASSQARNGPAGGELFF.

The chain employs TRBV15 and TRBJ2-5, with D uncertain. Trimming cost V 5 bases and J 6 bases, with 10 bases left between them. The germline gives CDR1 LNHNV, CDR2 YYDKDF (reference sequence). This CDR3 spans 12 amino acids. The CDR3 nucleotides are TGTGCCACCAGCCGCGATATCCAGACCCAGTACTTC. Amino acid sequence: CATSRDIQTQYF. Variable domain in full (rest from reference TRBV15 and TRBJ2-5): DAMVIQNPRYQVTQFGKPVTLSCSQTLNHNVMYWYQQKSSQAPKLLFHYYDKDFNNEADTPDNFQSRRPNTSFCFLDIRSPGLGDTAMYLCATSRDIQTQYFGPGTRLLVL.

The chain is built from TRBV12-3 or TRBV12-4 and TRBJ1-1, with D uncertain. Between the trimmed V and J ends, which lost 2 bases and 6 bases, there was a span of 7 bases. The CDR3 contains 12 residues. As DNA, the CDR3 is TGTGCCAGCAGTTTATCGGGCCCTGAAGCTTTCTTT. It specifies CASSLSGPEAFF.

The chain has TRBV4-1 and TRBJ2-1; TRBD2 is a possible D gene (6 bases). The V end lost 1 base, the J end lost 4 bases, and 8 bases lay between the germline ends. The CDR3 has 14 amino acids. Germline assignment: CDR1 MGHRA and CDR2 YSYEKL. CDR3 sequence reads: CASSQGLAYNEQFF. Here the CDR3 DNA reads TGCGCCAGCAGCCAAGGGCTAGCGTACAATGAGCAGTTCTTC.

The V and J genes are TRBV3-1 and TRBJ1-4, with 7 nucleotides matching TRBD1. V was pared by 3 bases and J by 4 bases, with 5 bases of the junction left unmatched. The V gene's germline CDR1 is LGHDT and CDR2 YNNKEL (reference sequence). This CDR3 has 15 residues. As DNA, the CDR3 is TGTGCCAGCAGCCAGGGGACAGACGTTAATGAAAAACTGTTTTTT. Its protein product is CASSQGTDVNEKLFF.

The chain employs TRBV11-1 and TRBJ2-7; D is unclear. Germline V gives CDR1 SGHAT, CDR2 FQDESV (reference sequence). The V gene lost 6 bases and the J gene lost 3 bases, with 15 bases spanning the gap. The CDR3 is 14 amino acids. For the CDR3, the DNA is TGTGCCAGCAGTTCCCTAGGAACCCTCTACGAGCAGTACTTC. Encoded protein: CASSSLGTLYEQYF.

V and J are TRBV19 and TRBJ2-4; 8 nucleotides align to TRBD2. Per germline, CDR1 LNHDA and CDR2 SQIVND (reference sequence). Unmatched junction bases numbered 12, after V lost 8 bases and J lost 3 bases. This CDR3 has 16 amino acids. The CDR3 region is CASPPRRLAGKNIQYF. CDR3 DNA sequence: TGTGCCAGTCCCCCCCGCCGGCTAGCGGGCAAAAACATTCAGTACTTC.

CDR3 nucleotide sequence: TGCAGTGCTATCCCTACAGTCGGTTTTGGAGAAAAACTGTTTTTT. This encodes CSAIPTVGFGEKLFF. The chain recombines TRBV20-1 with TRBJ1-4; no reliable D call. Per the germline V gene, CDR1 is DFQATT and CDR2 is SNEGSKA (reference sequence). V was cut by 4 bases and J by 8 bases, with 20 bases left in between. This CDR3 is 15 amino acids long.

The CDR3 DNA sequence: TGCAGCGTTCGTCACGGACAAGAGACCCAGTACTTC. The encoded protein is CSVRHGQETQYF. The rearrangement links TRBV29-1 to TRBJ2-5; D is uncertain. Trimming took 5 bases from V and 2 from J, leaving 9 bases between them. The CDR3 is made up of 12 amino acids. Germline loops: CDR1 SQVTM, CDR2 ANQGSEA.

The genes are TRBV7-9 and TRBJ2-1, with D possibly being TRBD1 or TRBD2 (5 bases each). V lost 5 bases and J 10 bases, leaving 21 bases between the germline ends. The germline CDR1 and CDR2 sequences are SEHNR and FQNEAQ (reference sequence). There are 15 residues in the CDR3. The CDR3 reads CASSAVRGPAGEQFF. DNA of the CDR3: TGTGCCAGCAGCGCCGTTCGGGGCCCCGCAGGGGAGCAGTTCTTC.

This clonotype has a single count. The chain employs TRBV20-1 and TRBJ2-1; D is unresolved. V was pared by 5 bases and J by 6 bases, with 11 bases between. Germline lookup yields CDR1 DFQATT and CDR2 SNEGSKA (reference sequence). This CDR3 is 12 amino acids long. The CDR3 sequence is CSARWQSNEQFF. CDR3 DNA sequence: TGCAGTGCTCGGTGGCAGTCCAATGAGCAGTTCTTC.

This clonotype has just a few counts. The chain employs TRBV20-1 and TRBJ2-5; D unresolved. The CDR3 runs to 11 residues. The germline V and J ends were trimmed by 1 base and 5 bases, with 5 bases remaining between them. Per germline, CDR1 DFQATT and CDR2 SNEGSKA (reference sequence). CDR3 amino acids: CSARGGETQYF. In DNA form, the CDR3 reads TGCAGTGCTAGAGGTGGGGAGACCCAGTACTTC.

The rearrangement uses TRBV28 and TRBJ1-1; maybe TRBD1 (6 bases). Germline V CDR1 and CDR2: MDHEN, SYDVKM. This CDR3 region has 18 residues. V gave up 4 bases and J gave up 3 bases, with 24 bases separating them. In DNA, the CDR3 is TGTGCCAGCAGTTATGCGCTCCCGGGACAACAGCGGTACACTGAAGCTTTCTTT. Amino acid sequence: CASSYALPGQQRYTEAFF.

The CDR3, as DNA: TGCAGCGTTGGGTACCTCCAACAGGGGCGGACAGATACGCAGTATTTT. Amino acid sequence: CSVGYLQQGRTDTQYF. The genes are TRBV29-1 and TRBJ2-3, with 7 bases that match TRBD1. Germline V gives CDR1 SQVTM, CDR2 ANQGSEA. The CDR3 has 16 residues. V dropped 4 bases and J dropped 3; count of bases not matched to a gene: 13.

The chain joins TRBV7-8 to TRBJ1-2; 7 bases match TRBD1. This CDR3 has 14 residues. Germline V CDR1 and CDR2: SGHVS, FQNEAQ. J gave up 4 bases and V 5 bases, and 7 bases lay outside the gene matches. The CDR3: CASSPSQGGYGYTF. The CDR3 DNA follows: TGTGCCAGCAGCCCTAGTCAGGGGGGCTATGGCTACACCTTC.

This rearrangement joins TRBV28 to TRBJ2-5, with 7 bases that match TRBD2. Germline-derived CDR1 and CDR2 are MDHEN and SYDVKM. J was trimmed by 4 bases and V by 6 bases; bases with no gene match: 8. CDR3 length: 14 amino acids. The CDR3 protein is CASSRGGPGETQYF. CDR3 nucleotides: TGTGCCAGCAGCCGGGGAGGGCCCGGAGAGACCCAGTACTTC.

The J gene is TRBJ1-6, the V gene TRBV20-1; 11 bases match TRBD1. The CDR3 is made up of 14 amino acids. From germline, CDR1 is DFQATT and CDR2 SNEGSKA (reference sequence). V lost 2 bases to trimming and J lost 11 bases; unmatched junction nucleotides: 5. The CDR3 region has the DNA TGCAGTGCTAGATGGGACAGGGGGTTTGCACCCCTCCACTTT. Amino acids: CSARWDRGFAPLHF.

The chain recombines TRBV9 with TRBJ2-3, with 7 bases that match TRBD2. V trimming: 6 bases; J trimming: 2 bases; junction bases outside the gene matches: 3. CDR3 length equals 13 residues. Looked up from germline, CDR1 is SGDLS and CDR2 is YYNGEE. The CDR3 here is CASTSGNTDTQYF. CDR3 coding DNA: TGTGCCAGCACGAGCGGGAACACAGATACGCAGTATTTT.

The chain carries TRBV20-1 and TRBJ2-3; 7 nucleotides agree with TRBD2. After removal of 5 bases from V and 4 bases from J, the junction contained 15 bases not matched to a gene. CDR3 size: 16 residues. Germline loops: CDR1 DFQATT, CDR2 SNEGSKA (reference sequence). CDR3 sequence reads: CSASQRDSVDSDTQYF. The CDR3 nucleotides are TGCAGTGCTTCCCAGCGGGACTCCGTCGACTCAGATACGCAGTATTTT.

V gene TRBV29-1 combines with J gene TRBJ1-4; a possible D gene is TRBD1 (5 bases). Germline assignment: CDR1 SQVTM and CDR2 ANQGSEA. This CDR3 contains 12 residues. V lost 8 bases and J lost 6, with 13 bases in between. In nucleotides, the CDR3 is TGCAGCTCCCGGGGCCTTGATGAAAAACTGTTTTTT. Its protein product is CSSRGLDEKLFF.

J is TRBJ1-5 and V is TRBV12-3 or TRBV12-4; weak D call: TRBD1 (6 bases). The germline V and J ends were trimmed by 6 bases and 7 bases, with 16 bases remaining between them. There are 14 residues in the CDR3. CDR3 loop: CASRDTGMGQPQHF. The CDR3 DNA is TGTGCCAGCAGGGACACAGGGATGGGACAGCCCCAGCATTTT.

CDR3 protein: CSAREDRANYGYTF. Here the CDR3 DNA reads TGCAGTGCTAGAGAGGACCGAGCTAACTATGGCTACACCTTC. V is TRBV20-1 and J is TRBJ1-2, with D hard to call. The CDR3 sequence is 14 residues long. V was cut by 0 bases and J by 0 bases, with 8 bases left in between. Germline V gene sequence: CDR1 DFQATT, CDR2 SNEGSKA (reference sequence).